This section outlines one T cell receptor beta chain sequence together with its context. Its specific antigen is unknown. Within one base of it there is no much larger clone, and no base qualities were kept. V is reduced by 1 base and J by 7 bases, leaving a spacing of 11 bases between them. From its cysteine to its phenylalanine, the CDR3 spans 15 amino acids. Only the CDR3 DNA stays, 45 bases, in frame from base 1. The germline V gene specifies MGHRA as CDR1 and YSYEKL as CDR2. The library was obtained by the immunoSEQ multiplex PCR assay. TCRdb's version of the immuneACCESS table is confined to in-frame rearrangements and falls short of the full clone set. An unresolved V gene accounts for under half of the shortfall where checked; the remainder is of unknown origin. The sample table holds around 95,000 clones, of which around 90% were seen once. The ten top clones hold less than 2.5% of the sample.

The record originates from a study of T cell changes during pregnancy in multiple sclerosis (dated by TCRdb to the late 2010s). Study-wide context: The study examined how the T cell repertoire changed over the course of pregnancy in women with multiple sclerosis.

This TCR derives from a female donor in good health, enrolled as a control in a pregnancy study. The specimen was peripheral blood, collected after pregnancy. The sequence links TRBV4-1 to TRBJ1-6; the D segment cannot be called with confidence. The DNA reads TGCGCCAGCAGCCAAGCACTAACCGGCAATTCACCCCTCCACTTT. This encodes CASSQALTGNSPLHF.